The sequence of this T cell receptor beta chain was determined in a study of identical twins. The CDR3 is 16 amino acids. The ends lost 2 bases at V and 0 bases at J; junction bases unmatched: 4. Germline V gives CDR1 LNHDA, CDR2 SQIVND (reference sequence). Study findings and constraints: Twin-shared out-of-frame alpha sequences showed excess low generation probability. Zero-insertion findings could be partly confounded by invariant cells (MAIT and iNKT cells).

With respect to this clonotype: The antigen is not known.

TCRdb reprocessed the 5' RACE reads with MiXCR, giving one entry per CDR3 protein. The repertoire consists of around 960,000 distinct CDR3 sequences, with about 12% occurring once and the leading ten covering roughly 1.5%. This same sample was also part of a study on yellow fever vaccine responses in identical twins.

The chain employs TRBV19 and TRBJ2-1, with 7 nucleotides matching TRBD2. Specimen: PBMCs. This receptor was taken from a woman aged 18-29 years in good health. The CDR3 here is CASSITGLSSYNEQFF. The CDR3 coding sequence is TGTGCCAGTAGTATAACGGGACTATCCTCCTACAATGAGCAGTTCTTC.